A selection of T cell receptor beta chains follows, all from one sample in a study of graft-versus-host responses after intestinal transplantation. Profiled with immunoSEQ multiplex PCR; TCRdb holds only in-frame clones, not every one. This sample has nearly 45,000 clones, with around 90% found just once. Here the sequenced sample was PBMCs, taken 524 days after transplant. The receptors shown here come from a human patient who received an intestinal transplant, so some T cells may come from the graft donor. The CDR3 runs from the conserved cysteine through the conserved F or W. The D gene is left open where the match is weak. Expanded clones are given a class, and other clones once, few, many or no size at all.

d_gene: TRBD2; abundance: NA; v_gene: TRBV6-5; j_gene: TRBJ2-3; CDR3aa: CASSYRAGGGTDTQYF; CDR3nt: TGTGCCAGCAGTTACAGGGCGGGGGGAGGCACAGATACGCAGTATTTT
d_gene: NA; abundance: NA; v_gene: TRBV2; j_gene: TRBJ2-7; CDR3aa: CASTGTRSYEQYF; CDR3nt: TGTGCCAGCACCGGGACCCGCTCCTACGAGCAGTACTTC
d_gene: NA; abundance: NA; v_gene: TRBV28; j_gene: TRBJ2-5; CDR3aa: CASSYLETQYF; CDR3nt: TGTGCCAGCAGTTACTTAGAGACCCAGTACTTC
d_gene: NA; abundance: once; v_gene: TRBV20-1; j_gene: TRBJ2-7; CDR3aa: CSASLSYEQYF; CDR3nt: TGCAGTGCTAGTCTCTCCTACGAGCAGTACTTC
d_gene: NA; abundance: NA; v_gene: TRBV19; j_gene: TRBJ1-1; CDR3aa: CASSILGEPEAFF; CDR3nt: TGTGCCAGTAGTATTCTAGGGGAGCCTGAAGCTTTCTTT
d_gene: NA; abundance: NA; v_gene: TRBV6-1; j_gene: TRBJ1-5; CDR3aa: CASAWGFDQPQHF; CDR3nt: TGTGCCAGCGCGTGGGGTTTCGATCAGCCCCAGCATTTT
d_gene: NA; abundance: NA; v_gene: TRBV4-1; j_gene: TRBJ2-7; CDR3aa: CASSQDAGGTGLYEQYF; CDR3nt: TGCGCCAGCAGCCAAGATGCAGGCGGGACGGGATTGTACGAGCAGTACTTC
d_gene: TRBD1; abundance: NA; v_gene: TRBV5-3; j_gene: TRBJ1-1; CDR3aa: CARSLGQGARAGGTEAFF; CDR3nt: TGTGCCAGAAGCTTAGGACAGGGGGCGCGGGCCGGGGGCACTGAAGCTTTCTTT
d_gene: TRBD2; abundance: few; v_gene: TRBV7-9; j_gene: TRBJ2-7; CDR3aa: CASSLVSGLADEQYF; CDR3nt: TGTGCCAGCAGCTTAGTTTCGGGGCTAGCGGACGAGCAGTACTTC
d_gene: TRBD1; abundance: NA; v_gene: TRBV15; j_gene: TRBJ1-1; CDR3aa: CATSRDGTGAEAFF; CDR3nt: TGTGCCACCAGCAGAGATGGGACAGGGGCCGAAGCTTTCTTT
d_gene: TRBD1; abundance: NA; v_gene: TRBV9; j_gene: TRBJ2-3; CDR3aa: CASSLTGTGGTDTQYF; CDR3nt: TGTGCCAGCAGCTTAACCGGGACAGGGGGCACAGATACGCAGTATTTT